Below, one T cell receptor beta chain is given with its context. The source of the sample is a study of blood T cell repertoires in COVID-19. Study details: Sites across the United States, Italy and Spain contributed samples from acute and convalescent COVID-19. The cDNA or gDNA used as material had been derived from T cells, B-cell-depleted T cells, or PBMCs.

Germline V gene sequence: CDR1 MNHEY, CDR2 SVGAGI. The CDR3 spans 15 residues. The trim removed 8 bases at V and 11 bases at J, leaving 16 bases unmatched. Per the original methods: The authors estimated nucleated cell counts from reference gene primer amplification. TCRdb's copy holds only in-frame clones and misses some; the assay was immunoSEQ multiplex PCR. V and J calls and clone size are given by that table; D and trimming were obtained from the DNA. Among 50,000 or so clones, roughly four fifths were seen once, and the ten largest hold roughly 7%. The V gene is TRBV6-5, the J gene TRBJ2-4; 9 nucleotides agree with TRBD2. The source material was peripheral blood. The receptor's source is a man aged 35 to 55 with acute or convalescent COVID-19. The CDR3 is CASESGGIPEKVQYF. Written as DNA, the CDR3 is TGTGCCAGCGAGAGCGGGGGGATTCCGGAAAAGGTTCAGTACTTC.